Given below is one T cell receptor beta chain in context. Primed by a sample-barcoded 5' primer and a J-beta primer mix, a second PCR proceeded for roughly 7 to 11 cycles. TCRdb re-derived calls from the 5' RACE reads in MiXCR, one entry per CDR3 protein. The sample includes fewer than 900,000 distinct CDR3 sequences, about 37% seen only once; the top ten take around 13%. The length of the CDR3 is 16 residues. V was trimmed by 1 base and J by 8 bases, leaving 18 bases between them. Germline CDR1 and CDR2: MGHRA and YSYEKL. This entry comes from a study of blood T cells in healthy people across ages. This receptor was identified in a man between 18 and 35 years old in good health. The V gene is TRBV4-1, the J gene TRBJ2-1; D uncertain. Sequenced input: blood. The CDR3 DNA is TGCGCCAGCAGCCAAGGAGCAGGTATGGCTGGTTATGAGCAGTTCTTC. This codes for CASSQGAGMAGYEQFF.